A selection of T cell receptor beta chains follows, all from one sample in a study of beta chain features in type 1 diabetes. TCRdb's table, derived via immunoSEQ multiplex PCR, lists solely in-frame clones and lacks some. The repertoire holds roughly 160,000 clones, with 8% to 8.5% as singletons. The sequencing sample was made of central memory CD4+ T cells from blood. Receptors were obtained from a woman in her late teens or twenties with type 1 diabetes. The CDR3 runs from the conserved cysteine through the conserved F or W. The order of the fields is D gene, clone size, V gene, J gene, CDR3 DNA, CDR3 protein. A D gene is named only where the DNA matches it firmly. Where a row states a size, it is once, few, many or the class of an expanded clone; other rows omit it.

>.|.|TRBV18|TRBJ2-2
TGTGCCAGCTCACCAACACAGACCACCGGGGAGCTGTTTTTT
CASSPTQTTGELFF
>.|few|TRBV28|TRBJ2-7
TGTGCCAGCAGCCCAGGCTTCTTAAGCTCCTACGAGCAGTACTTC
CASSPGFLSSYEQYF
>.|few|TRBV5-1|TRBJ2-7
TGCGCCAGCAGCTTGGCGTTCTACGAGCAGTACTTC
CASSLAFYEQYF
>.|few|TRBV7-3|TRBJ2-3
TGTGCCAGCAGCTTCCGGGGGACAGATACGCAGTATTTT
CASSFRGTDTQYF
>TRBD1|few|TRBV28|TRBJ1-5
TGTGCCAGCAGTTTGCGCCCGACAGGGAATCAGCCCCAGCATTTT
CASSLRPTGNQPQHF
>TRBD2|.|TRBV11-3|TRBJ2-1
TGTGCCAGCAGCTTCGTCGGGGGGGAGCAGTTCTTC
CASSFVGGEQFF
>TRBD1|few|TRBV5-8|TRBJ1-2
TGTGCCAGCAGTCGACCCCAGACAGGGTCTATTGGCTACACCTTC
CASSRPQTGSIGYTF
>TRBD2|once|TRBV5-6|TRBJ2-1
TGTGCCAGCAGCCGACTAGCGGGGGGGCCTCTCTCCTACAATGAGCAGTTCTTC
CASSRLAGGPLSYNEQFF
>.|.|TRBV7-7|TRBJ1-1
TGTGCCAGCAGCCCAATAGTAAGCGCTGAAGCTTTCTTT
CASSPIVSAEAFF
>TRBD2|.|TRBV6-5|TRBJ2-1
TGTGCCAGCAGTTACGGCGGGGGGTCCTACAATGAGCAGTTCTTC
CASSYGGGSYNEQFF
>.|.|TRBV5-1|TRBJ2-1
TGCGCCAGCAGCTTACAGGGATACAATGAGCAGTTCTTC
CASSLQGYNEQFF
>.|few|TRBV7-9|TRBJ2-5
TGTGCCAGCAGCTTAATGGCGGCTTCGGAGACCCAGTACTTC
CASSLMAASETQYF
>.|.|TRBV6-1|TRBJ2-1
TGTGCCAGCAGCTCCGGGGGGCCCTCCTACAATGAGCAGTTCTTC
CASSSGGPSYNEQFF
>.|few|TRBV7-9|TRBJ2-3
TGTGCCAGCAGCAGCCCCGGGTCGAGGAGAGGAGATACGCAGTATTTT
CASSSPGSRRGDTQYF
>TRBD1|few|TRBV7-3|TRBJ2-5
TGTGCCAGCAGCCCTGAAGGGGGCATGAAGACCCAGTACTTC
CASSPEGGMKTQYF
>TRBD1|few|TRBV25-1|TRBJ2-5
TGTGCCAGCAGTGCCGGACAGGGGGAGACCCAGTACTTC
CASSAGQGETQYF
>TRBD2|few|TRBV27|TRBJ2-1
TGTGCCAGCAGTTTGGGGGGGATAAATGAGCAGTTCTTC
CASSLGGINEQFF
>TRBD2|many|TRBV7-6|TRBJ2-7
TGTGCCAGCAGCCCTGGTGAGCGGGAGGGCCGAGACTTC
CASSPGEREGRDF
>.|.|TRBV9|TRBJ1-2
TGTGCCAGCAGCCCCGACAGGAACTATGGCTACACCTTC
CASSPDRNYGYTF
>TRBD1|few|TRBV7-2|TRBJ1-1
TGTGCCAGCAACCTGGGACAGATCAACACTGAAGCTTTCTTT
CASNLGQINTEAFF
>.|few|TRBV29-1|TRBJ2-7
TGCAGCGTTGGCACCCCCAGAAGCGAGCAGTACTTC
CSVGTPRSEQYF
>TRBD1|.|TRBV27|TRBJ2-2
TGTGCCAGCAGTTTATCGGGGACAGGGCGAGCGAACACCGGGGAGCTGTTTTTT
CASSLSGTGRANTGELFF
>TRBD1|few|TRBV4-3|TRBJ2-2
TGCGCCAGCAGCCAAGCACAGGGGTACACCGGGGAGCTGTTTTTT
CASSQAQGYTGELFF
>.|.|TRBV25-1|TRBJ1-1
TGTGCCAGCAGTGAAGTATTCGACAGCGAAGCTTTCTTT
CASSEVFDSEAFF
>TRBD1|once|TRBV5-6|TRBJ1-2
TGTGCCAGCAGTGAGACAGGGGGCGCCGGAGGTGGCTACACCTTC
CASSETGGAGGGYTF
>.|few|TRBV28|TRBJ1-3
TGTGCCAGCAGTTTACCTCGGGGAGCTGGAAACACCATATATTTT
CASSLPRGAGNTIYF
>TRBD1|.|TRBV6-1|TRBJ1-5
TGTGCCAGCAACGGACAGGCCAATCAGCCCCAGCATTTT
CASNGQANQPQHF
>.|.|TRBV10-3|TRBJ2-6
TGTGCCATCAGGGACACCCATGGGGGGGCCAACGTCCTGACTTTC
CAIRDTHGGANVLTF